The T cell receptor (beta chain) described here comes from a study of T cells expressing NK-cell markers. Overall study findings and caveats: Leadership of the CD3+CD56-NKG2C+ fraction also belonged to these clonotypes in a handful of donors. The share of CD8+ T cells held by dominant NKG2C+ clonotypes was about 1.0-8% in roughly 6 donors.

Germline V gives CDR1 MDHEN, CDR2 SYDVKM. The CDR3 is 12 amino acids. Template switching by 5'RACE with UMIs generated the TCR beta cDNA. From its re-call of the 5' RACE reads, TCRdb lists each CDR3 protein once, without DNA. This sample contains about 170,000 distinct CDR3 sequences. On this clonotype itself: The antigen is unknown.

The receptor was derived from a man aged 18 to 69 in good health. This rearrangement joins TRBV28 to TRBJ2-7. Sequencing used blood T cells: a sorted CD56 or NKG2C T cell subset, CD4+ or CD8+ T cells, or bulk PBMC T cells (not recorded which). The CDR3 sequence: CASSPNIYEQYF.